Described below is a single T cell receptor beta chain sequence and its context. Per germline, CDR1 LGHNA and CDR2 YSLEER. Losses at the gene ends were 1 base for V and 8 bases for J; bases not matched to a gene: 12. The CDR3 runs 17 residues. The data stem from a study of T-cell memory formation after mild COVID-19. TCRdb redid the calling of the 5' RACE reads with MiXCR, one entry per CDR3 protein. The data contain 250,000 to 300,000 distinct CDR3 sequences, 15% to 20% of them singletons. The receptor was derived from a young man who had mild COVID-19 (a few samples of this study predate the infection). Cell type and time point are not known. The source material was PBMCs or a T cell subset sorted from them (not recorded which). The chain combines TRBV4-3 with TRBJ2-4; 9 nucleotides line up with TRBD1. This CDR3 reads CASSQGGTRTGEYIQYF. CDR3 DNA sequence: TGCGCCAGCAGCCAAGGGGGAACTCGGACAGGGGAGTACATTCAGTACTTC.